This T cell receptor (beta chain) is from a study of beta chain features in type 1 diabetes. Study results and limitations: The study found moderately but significantly shorter TCRB CDR3s in all four CD4+ subsets of Type 1 diabetes patients.

As to this clone: The antigen remains unidentified.

Since all of the isolated RNA was reverse transcribed, expressed TCRB transcripts were what got sequenced. Profiling relied on immunoSEQ multiplex PCR, and the TCRdb table lists in-frame clones only, not all of them. Among 300,000 to 450,000 clones, around a fifth were seen once, and the ten largest hold 0.044%. The CDR3 length is 17 residues. This clonotype was obtained from a woman aged 18-29 years in good health. Input material: naive CD4+ T cells from blood. The chain uses TRBV21-1 and TRBJ2-6; the listed D gene, TRBD1, was not tested against the DNA. TRBV21-1 is termed a pseudogene. The CDR3, as DNA: TGTGCCAGCAGCTACGGACAGTCGAGCTCTGGGGCCAACGTCCTGACTTTC. This sequence encodes CASSYGQSSSGANVLTF.